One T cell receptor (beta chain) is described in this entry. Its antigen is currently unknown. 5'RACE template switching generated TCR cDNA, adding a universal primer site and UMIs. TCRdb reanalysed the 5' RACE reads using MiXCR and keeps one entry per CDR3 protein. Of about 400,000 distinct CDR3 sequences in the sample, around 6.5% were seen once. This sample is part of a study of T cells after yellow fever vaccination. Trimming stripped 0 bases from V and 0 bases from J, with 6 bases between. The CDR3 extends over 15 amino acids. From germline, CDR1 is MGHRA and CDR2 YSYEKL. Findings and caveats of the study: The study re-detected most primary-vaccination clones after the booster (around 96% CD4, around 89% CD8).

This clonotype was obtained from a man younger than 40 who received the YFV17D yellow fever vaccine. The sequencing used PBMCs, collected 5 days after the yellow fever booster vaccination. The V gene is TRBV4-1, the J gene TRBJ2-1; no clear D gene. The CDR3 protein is CASSQDPSSYNEQFF. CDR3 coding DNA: TGCGCCAGCAGCCAAGATCCTAGCTCCTACAATGAGCAGTTCTTC.